This T cell receptor beta chain was sequenced in a study of blood T cells in healthy people across ages. Study summary: About one barcoded beta molecule was captured per two T cells (by template switching).

Alongside a J-beta primer mix, a sample-barcoded 5' primer served in a second PCR lasting about 7 to 12 cycles. TCRdb recomputed calls from the 5' RACE reads with MiXCR, one row per CDR3 protein. Among 1.2 million to 1.5 million distinct CDR3 sequences, roughly 60% were seen once, and the ten largest hold under 8.5%. Trimming removed 7 bases from V and 2 bases from J, with 8 bases in between. The CDR3 consists of 12 residues. Germline assignment: CDR1 SQVTM and CDR2 ANQGSEA. Every sample gave at least 5 micrograms of total RNA when it was extracted. Study-wide findings and caveats: Investigators treated diversity estimates from one million T cells as underestimates.

Regarding this clonotype: The antigen is not known.

The sequenced sample consisted of blood. This receptor was identified in a man aged 18 to 30 in good health. The chain carries TRBV29-1 and TRBJ2-2, with D uncertain. CDR3 residues: CSADLNTGELFF. CDR3 nucleotides: TGCAGCGCGGACCTCAACACCGGGGAGCTGTTTTTT.